This T cell receptor beta chain was captured by sequencing in a study of T-cell reconstitution after alpha-beta-depleted transplantation in children. Unique molecular identifiers were used to barcode this TCRbeta library. MiXCR, applied by TCRdb to the PCR reads, yields one record per CDR3 protein. The sample shows around 700,000 distinct CDR3 sequences, less than 15% of them seen only once. There are many counts of this clonotype. The antigen is unknown. Notes on the study in general: Surviving recipient T cells and thymic progenitors produced the high day-60 TCRbeta diversity seen in some patients. Approximately two months post-transplant, alpha-beta T cells reportedly originated from several hundred expanded graft clones. The authors attributed T-cell counts and diversity one year after transplant mostly to newly produced T cells.

The sequence came from a girl aged 2 to 10 with congenital amegakaryocytic thrombocytopenia, due to receive a stem cell transplant. The sample was PBMCs, taken before TCRalphabeta/CD19-depleted stem cell transplant.

The CDR3 bases are TGTGCCAGCAGTTACGGAACCGTAGGGGATGAGCAGTTCTTC. This translates into CASSYGTVGDEQFF. This chain connects TRBV6-5 to TRBJ2-1, with D possibly matching TRBD1 (5 bases). V lost 2 bases and J 8 bases, leaving 13 bases between the germline ends. Looked up from germline, CDR1 is MNHEY and CDR2 is SVGAGI. The CDR3 sequence is 14 residues long.